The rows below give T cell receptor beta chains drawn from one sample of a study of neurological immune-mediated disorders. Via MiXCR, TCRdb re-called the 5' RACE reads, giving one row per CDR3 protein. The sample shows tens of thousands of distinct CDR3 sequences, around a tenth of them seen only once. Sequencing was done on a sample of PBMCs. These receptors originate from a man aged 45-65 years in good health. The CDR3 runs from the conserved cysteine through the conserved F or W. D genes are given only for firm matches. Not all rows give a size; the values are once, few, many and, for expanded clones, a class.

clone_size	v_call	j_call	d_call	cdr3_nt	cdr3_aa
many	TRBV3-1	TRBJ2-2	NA	TGTGCCAGCAGCCAAGACAGGAACACCGGGGAGCTGTTTTTT	CASSQDRNTGELFF
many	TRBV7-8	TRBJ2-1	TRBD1	TGTGCCAGCAGCCCTAGGACAGGGGGAGGGTACAATGAGCAGTTCTTC	CASSPRTGGGYNEQFF
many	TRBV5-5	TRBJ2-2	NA	TGTGCCAGCAGCTACGAGACCTTAACCGGGGAGCTGTTTTTT	CASSYETLTGELFF
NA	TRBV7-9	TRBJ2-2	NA	TGTGCCAGCAGCCAATCTACCGGGGAGCTGTTTTTT	CASSQSTGELFF
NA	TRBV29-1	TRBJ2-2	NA	TGCAGCGTTGAAAAGCGAGGACTAACAACCGGGGAGCTGTTTTTT	CSVEKRGLTTGELFF
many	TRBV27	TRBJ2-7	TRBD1	TGTGCCAGCACCCTGACTACAGGGGGCGCGTACGAGCAGTACTTC	CASTLTTGGAYEQYF
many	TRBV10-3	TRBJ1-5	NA	TGTGCCATCGCTGGTTCTTTTGGGGAGGGGACGAGCAATCAGCCCCAGCATTTT	CAIAGSFGEGTSNQPQHF
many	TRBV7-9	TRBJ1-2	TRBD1	TGTGCCAGCACCCAACAGGGGAATTATGGCTACACCTTC	CASTQQGNYGYTF
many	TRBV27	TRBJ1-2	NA	TGTGCCAGCAGTTCGACACCGACCTATGGCTACACCTTC	CASSSTPTYGYTF
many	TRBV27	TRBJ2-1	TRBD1	TGTGGCATCCCGGGTAGGGGGACAGGGGGCCGGGGGAATGAGCAGTTCTTC	CGIPGRGTGGRGNEQFF
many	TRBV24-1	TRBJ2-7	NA	TGTGCCACCACCGGGACTCAAGCTTTTGAGCAGTACTTC	CATTGTQAFEQYF
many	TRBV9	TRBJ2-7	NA	TGTGCCAGCAGCGTAGGTAACCAGGTCTACGAGCAGTACTTC	CASSVGNQVYEQYF
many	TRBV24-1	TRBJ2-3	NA	TGTGCCACCAGTGGACAGAGCACAGATACGCAGTATTTT	CATSGQSTDTQYF
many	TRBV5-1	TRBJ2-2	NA	TGCGCCAGCAGCCCCGGGCAGTACACCGGGGAGCTGTTTTTT	CASSPGQYTGELFF
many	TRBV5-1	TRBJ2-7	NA	TGCGCCAGCAGCCCGAGTCCCGCAGAGCAGTACTTC	CASSPSPAEQYF
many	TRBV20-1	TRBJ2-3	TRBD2	TGCAGTGCTAGGGCACTAGCGGGAGTGACAGATACGCAGTATTTT	CSARALAGVTDTQYF
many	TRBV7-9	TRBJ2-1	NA	TGTGCCAGCAGCCGCTTGGGCTATGAGCAGTTCTTC	CASSRLGYEQFF
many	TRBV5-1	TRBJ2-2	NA	TGCGCCAGCAGCTTCGGGGCGGTGAACACCGGGGAGCTGTTTTTT	CASSFGAVNTGELFF
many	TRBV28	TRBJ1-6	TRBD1	TGTGCCAGCGCGAGGGACAGGCTTAGCTCCTATAATTCACCCCTCCACTTT	CASARDRLSSYNSPLHF
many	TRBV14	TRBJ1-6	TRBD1	TGTGCCAGCAGCCTACAGGGGATGGGGAATTCACCCCTCCACTTT	CASSLQGMGNSPLHF
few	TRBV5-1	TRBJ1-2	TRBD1	TGCGCCAGCAGCCCGGACAGGGCGACGGGTGGCTACACCTTC	CASSPDRATGGYTF
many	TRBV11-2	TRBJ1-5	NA	TGTGCCAGCAGCTCTCTAGTCGGGGGATCTGGGCAGCCCCAGCATTTT	CASSSLVGGSGQPQHF
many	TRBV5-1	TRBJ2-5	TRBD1	TGCGCCAGCAGCTGGACAGGGGAGGGGACCCAGTACTTC	CASSWTGEGTQYF
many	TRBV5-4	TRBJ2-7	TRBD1	TGTGCCAGCAGCTCTGGAATGGGTGACAGGGGAACCTACGAGCAGTACTTC	CASSSGMGDRGTYEQYF
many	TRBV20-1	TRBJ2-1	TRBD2	TGCAGTGCTAAAGGACTAGCGGGGAGGTATGAGCAGTTCTTC	CSAKGLAGRYEQFF
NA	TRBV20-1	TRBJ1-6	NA	TGCAGTGCTAGGAATCCCTACTCCTATAATTCACCCCTCCACTTT	CSARNPYSYNSPLHF
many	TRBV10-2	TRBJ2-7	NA	TGCGCCAGCAGAGCACCGGGGGCGGGCTACGAGCAGTACTTC	CASRAPGAGYEQYF
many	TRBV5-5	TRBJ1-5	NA	TGTGCCAGCAGCTTTCAGGGCGGTCAGCCCCAGCATTTT	CASSFQGGQPQHF
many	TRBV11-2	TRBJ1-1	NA	TGTGCCAGCAGCCCCCCCCCAGAGGTTATGAACACTGAAGCTTTCTTT	CASSPPPEVMNTEAFF
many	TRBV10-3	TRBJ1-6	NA	TGTGCCACGACGGGCCTCGGCGTTCGTAATTCACCCCTCCACTTT	CATTGLGVRNSPLHF
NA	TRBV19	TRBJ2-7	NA	TGTGCCAGTAGCCACGACAGGAACTCCTACGAGCAGTACTTC	CASSHDRNSYEQYF
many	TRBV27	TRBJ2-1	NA	TGTGCCAGCAGCCGACAGGTTTACAATGAGCAGTTCTTC	CASSRQVYNEQFF
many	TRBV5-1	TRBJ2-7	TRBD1	TGCGCCAGCAGCGCAACAGGGGGGCCCTACGAGCAGTACTTC	CASSATGGPYEQYF
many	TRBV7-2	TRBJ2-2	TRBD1	TGTGCCAGCAGCTTAGTGGACAGGGCAGGGGAGCTGTTTTTT	CASSLVDRAGELFF
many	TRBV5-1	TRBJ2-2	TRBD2	TGCGCCAGCAGCCAGGGACTAGCGGATACCGGGGAGCTGTTTTTT	CASSQGLADTGELFF
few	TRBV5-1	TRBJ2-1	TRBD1	TGCGCCAGCAGCTTAGGACAGGCTAGCTCCTACAATGAGCAGTTCTTC	CASSLGQASSYNEQFF
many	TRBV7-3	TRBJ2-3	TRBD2	TGTGCCAGCAGCTCGGGACTAGCGGGCAGCACAGATACGCAGTATTTT	CASSSGLAGSTDTQYF
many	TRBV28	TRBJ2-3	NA	NA	CASSTSASVGDTQYF
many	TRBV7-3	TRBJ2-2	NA	TGTGCCAGCAGCTTAAAACCCCGTTCCTTTTCGAACACCGGGGAGCTGTTTTTT	CASSLKPRSFSNTGELFF
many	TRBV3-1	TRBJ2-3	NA	TGTGCCAGCAGCCCCCTATCTGACCCAGATACGCAGTATTTT	CASSPLSDPDTQYF